The rows below give T cell receptor beta chains drawn from one sample of a study of cytomegalovirus exposure and HLA in healthy donors. Generated by immunoSEQ multiplex PCR, the TCRdb table keeps only in-frame clones and is missing some. Of about 140,000 clones in the sample, 70% to 80% were seen once. Sequences were obtained from PBMCs. Receptors were obtained from a woman aged 40 to 50 in good health and CMV-seronegative. Each CDR3 is given with its conserved first and last residue. The D gene is left open where the match is weak. Not every row has a clone size; where given, it reads once, few, many or a size class.

TRBJ2-5,-,TRBD1,TRBV5-1,CASSAGTGGLETQYF,TGCGCCAGCAGCGCAGGGACAGGAGGATTAGAGACCCAGTACTTC
TRBJ1-6,-,-,TRBV6-5,CAIRRGSNSPLHF,TGTGCCATCAGAAGGGGCAGTAATTCACCCCTCCACTTT
TRBJ1-1,-,-,TRBV4-3,CASSQDLGAEAFF,TGCGCCAGCAGCCAAGATTTAGGGGCTGAAGCTTTCTTT
TRBJ2-5,-,-,TRBV9,CASSVGAWETQYF,TGTGCCAGCAGCGTAGGCGCTTGGGAGACCCAGTACTTC
TRBJ1-1,once,-,TRBV21-1,CASSKPEGQNTEAFF,TGTGCCAGCAGCAAACCGGAAGGACAAAACACTGAAGCTTTCTTT
TRBJ2-5,-,TRBD2,TRBV7-6,CASSYQREKHVGTQYF,TGTGCCAGCAGCTACCAGCGGGAGAAGCATGTCGGGACCCAGTACTTC
TRBJ2-5,-,TRBD1,TRBV7-7,CASSSDRGETQYF,TGTGCCAGCAGCTCGGACAGGGGGGAGACCCAGTACTTC
TRBJ2-1,-,-,TRBV7-9,CSSSFISGNNEQFF,TGTTCCAGCAGCTTTATTTCGGGGAACAATGAGCAGTTCTTC
TRBJ1-1,-,TRBD1,TRBV28,CASSPNRGLSEAFF,TGTGCCAGCAGTCCAAACAGGGGACTCAGTGAAGCTTTCTTT
TRBJ1-5,-,TRBD1,TRBV4-1,CASSQVLGFSGQGARRQHF,TGCGCCAGCAGCCAAGTTCTTGGGTTCAGCGGACAGGGGGCGCGCCGACAGCATTTT
TRBJ2-7,-,TRBD2,TRBV7-6,CATAGLASYEQYF,TGTGCCACCGCGGGACTAGCCTCCTACGAGCAGTACTTC
TRBJ2-2,-,TRBD1,TRBV6-5,CASSQDRGSTGELFF,TGTGCCAGCAGCCAAGACAGGGGGTCCACCGGGGAGCTGTTTTTT
TRBJ1-5,-,-,TRBV6-6,CASQAPPEQGPQHF,TGTGCCAGCCAGGCGCCCCCTGAACAGGGGCCCCAGCATTTT
TRBJ1-1,-,-,TRBV29-1,CSVASGNTEAFF,TGCAGCGTTGCTAGCGGGAACACTGAAGCTTTCTTT
TRBJ2-3,-,TRBD2,TRBV7-2,CASSLAGGGAQYF,TGTGCCAGCAGCTTAGCTGGTGGGGGGGCGCAGTATTTT
TRBJ2-3,-,TRBD2,TRBV6-1,CASSESRAGGDTYTQYF,TGTGCCAGCAGTGAATCTCGGGCGGGAGGGGATACATATACGCAGTATTTT
TRBJ1-2,few,TRBD1,TRBV6-1,CASSEAGQANYGYTF,TGTGCCAGCAGTGAAGCCGGACAGGCTAACTATGGCTACACCTTC
TRBJ1-5,-,-,TRBV9,CASSVGSGNQPQHF,TGTGCCAGCAGCGTAGGGTCGGGCAATCAGCCCCAGCATTTT
TRBJ1-2,-,-,TRBV27,CASRRDRSYGYTF,TGTGCCAGCAGGCGGGATAGGAGCTATGGCTACACCTTC
TRBJ2-3,-,TRBD1,TRBV5-1,CASSEGTGARTDTQYF,TGCGCCAGCAGCGAGGGGACAGGAGCAAGGACAGATACGCAGTATTTT
TRBJ2-5,-,TRBD2,TRBV14,CASSPSGKGETQYF,TGTGCCAGCAGCCCTAGCGGGAAGGGGGAGACCCAGTACTTC
TRBJ1-2,few,TRBD1,TRBV27,CASSSRGRIYGYTF,TGTGCCAGCAGTTCCAGGGGGCGCATCTATGGCTACACCTTC
TRBJ2-3,-,TRBD2,TRBV10-2,CASSGWRSGGALSTDTQYF,TGCGCCAGCAGTGGATGGCGTAGCGGGGGGGCTCTGAGCACAGATACGCAGTATTTT
TRBJ1-5,-,TRBD1,TRBV28,CASTLKARGPINQPQHF,TGTGCCAGCACCCTAAAGGCCAGGGGGCCCATAAATCAGCCCCAGCATTTT
TRBJ2-1,once,TRBD1,TRBV7-9,CASSIRDRVLNEQFF,TGTGCCAGCAGCATACGGGACAGGGTATTAAATGAGCAGTTCTTC
TRBJ1-1,-,-,TRBV19,CASSIEGTKAFF,TGTGCCAGTAGTATAGAAGGGACAAAAGCTTTCTTT
TRBJ2-3,-,TRBD1,TRBV19,CASSIEGQGVSTDTQYF,TGTGCCAGTAGTATAGAGGGACAGGGTGTTTCCACAGATACGCAGTATTTT
TRBJ2-2,-,TRBD1,TRBV27,CASSLYRGGDTGELFF,TGTGCCAGCAGCTTATACAGGGGCGGCGACACCGGGGAGCTGTTTTTT
TRBJ1-5,-,-,TRBV19,CASTPTGDNQPQHF,TGTGCCAGTACCCCCACAGGAGACAATCAGCCCCAGCATTTT
TRBJ2-3,-,TRBD2,TRBV5-6,CATSTRVLAGRTDTQYF,TGTGCCACCTCAACTCGAGTCCTAGCGGGACGCACAGATACGCAGTATTTT
TRBJ2-2,-,-,TRBV10-1,CASSGPLAENTGELFF,TGCGCCAGCAGTGGACCCTTGGCGGAGAACACCGGGGAGCTGTTTTTT
TRBJ2-7,-,-,TRBV5-1,CASRVGTSGYEQYF,TGCGCCAGCAGGGTGGGGACATCGGGATACGAGCAGTACTTC
TRBJ2-1,-,TRBD2,TRBV7-2,CASSLSAPGRGGLEQFF,TGTGCCAGCAGCTTAAGTGCCCCCGGGCGGGGGGGCCTTGAGCAGTTCTTC
TRBJ2-2,-,TRBD1,TRBV10-1,CAARDSNTGELFF,TGCGCCGCCCGGGACAGCAACACCGGGGAGCTGTTTTTT
TRBJ2-7,-,TRBD2,TRBV27,CASSPLVAGTYEQYF,TGTGCCAGCAGCCCCTTAGTAGCGGGGACGTACGAGCAGTACTTC
TRBJ2-5,once,-,TRBV5-1,CASSSVSASTQETQYF,TGCGCCAGCAGCTCCGTTAGCGCGTCGACACAAGAGACCCAGTACTTC
TRBJ2-5,-,-,TRBV27,CASSLVGRETQYF,TGTGCCAGCAGCCTGGTTGGGAGAGAGACCCAGTACTTC
TRBJ1-4,-,-,TRBV6-5,CASSYSGRENEKLFF,TGTGCCAGCAGTTACTCAGGCAGGGAAAATGAAAAACTGTTTTTT
TRBJ2-7,few,-,TRBV6-5,CASSPLQGRTYEQYF,TGTGCCAGCAGTCCCCTACAGGGTAGGACCTACGAGCAGTACTTC
TRBJ1-5,once,TRBD1,TRBV10-3,CAIRGQGNQPQHF,TGTGCCATCAGGGGACAGGGCAATCAGCCCCAGCATTTT
TRBJ2-7,-,-,TRBV7-2,CASSLVIETYEQYF,TGTGCCAGCAGCTTAGTTATCGAGACCTACGAGCAGTACTTC
TRBJ2-5,few,-,TRBV6-5,CASSNQRETQYF,TGTGCCAGCAGTAACCAGCGTGAGACCCAGTACTTC
TRBJ2-3,-,TRBD2,TRBV27,CASSSGLAGSTDTQYF,TGTGCCAGCAGTTCTGGACTAGCGGGGTCCACAGATACGCAGTATTTT
TRBJ2-7,-,-,TRBV28,CASSPPGLPYEQYF,TGTGCCAGCAGTCCACCGGGACTTCCCTACGAGCAGTACTTC
TRBJ2-1,-,TRBD2,TRBV7-9,CSSGTGGATYNEQFF,TGTTCCAGCGGCACGGGGGGGGCTACCTACAATGAGCAGTTCTTC
TRBJ2-7,few,TRBD2,TRBV7-3,CASSLAGGEQYF,TGTGCCAGCAGCTTAGCGGGGGGCGAGCAGTACTTC
TRBJ1-6,few,TRBD1,TRBV7-2,CASSQTGTVYNSPLHF,TGTGCCAGCAGCCAAACCGGGACAGTCTATAATTCACCCCTCCACTTT